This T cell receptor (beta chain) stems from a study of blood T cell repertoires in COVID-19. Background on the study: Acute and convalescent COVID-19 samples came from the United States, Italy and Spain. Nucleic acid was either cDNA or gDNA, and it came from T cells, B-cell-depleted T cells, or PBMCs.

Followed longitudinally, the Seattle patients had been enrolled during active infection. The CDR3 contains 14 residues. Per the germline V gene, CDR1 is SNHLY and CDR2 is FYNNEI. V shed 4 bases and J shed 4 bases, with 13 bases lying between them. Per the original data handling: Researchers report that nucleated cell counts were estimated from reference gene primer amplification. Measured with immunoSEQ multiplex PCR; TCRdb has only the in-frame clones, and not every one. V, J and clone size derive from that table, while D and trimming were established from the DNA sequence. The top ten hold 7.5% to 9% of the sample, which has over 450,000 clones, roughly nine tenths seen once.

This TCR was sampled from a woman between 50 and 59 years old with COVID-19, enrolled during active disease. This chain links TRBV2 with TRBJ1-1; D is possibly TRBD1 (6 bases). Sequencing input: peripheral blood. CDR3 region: CASSVNRVGTEAFF. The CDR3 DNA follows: TGTGCCAGCAGTGTCAACAGGGTCGGCACTGAAGCTTTCTTT.